The clone carrying this TCR beta chain was detected once. Its antigen remains unidentified. Assay: immunoSEQ multiplex PCR; the TCRdb copy retains only in-frame clones and omits some. The table shows about 110,000 clones, with around nine tenths occurring only once. Germline assignment: CDR1 SGHTA and CDR2 FQGNSA. The trim removed 6 bases at V and 5 bases at J, leaving 7 bases unmatched. The CDR3 totals 14 residues. This entry belongs to a study of T cell responses to AZD1222 COVID-19 vaccine. Regarding the study as a whole: Samples come after the peak T cell response, not at day 14. The breadth and depth of Spike-specific TCRs increased once two AZD1222 doses had been given. Vaccine-associated CD4 TCRs ranged over spike, dominating at 160-218 and 743-854.

The input for sequencing was peripheral blood, taken on day 0 of AZD1222 vaccination. The sequence derives from an adult in good health. The V and J genes are TRBV7-2 and TRBJ2-5, with 9 bases matching TRBD1. In DNA, the CDR3 is TGTGCCAGCAGTCGGGACAGGGCGGGGGAGACCCAGTACTTC. Its translation: CASSRDRAGETQYF.